The rows below give T cell receptor beta chains drawn from one sample of a study of Graves' ophthalmopathy and Graves' hyperthyroidism. TCRdb fed the multiplex PCR reads into MiXCR, producing one record per CDR3 protein. The profile shows some 400,000 distinct CDR3 sequences, approximately 20% of them singletons. Sample: peripheral blood. The receptors come from a woman under 30 with Graves' ophthalmopathy. The CDR3 runs from the conserved cysteine through the conserved F or W. The order of the fields is J gene, V gene, clone size, D gene, CDR3 protein, CDR3 DNA. A D gene is named only where the DNA matches it firmly. Size is omitted from some rows. Given values are once, few, many or a class for expanded clones.

TRBJ2-7 | TRBV4-2 | many | TRBD2 | CASSHGLAVLSYEQYF | TGTGCCAGCAGCCACGGACTAGCGGTGCTCTCCTACGAGCAGTACTTC
TRBJ1-1 | TRBV10-3 | many | - | CAISDIQGNTEAFF | TGTGCCATCAGTGATATACAGGGGAACACTGAAGCTTTCTTT
TRBJ2-7 | TRBV12-3/TRBV12-4 | - | TRBD1 | CASSRDRPYEQYF | TGTGCCAGCAGTCGGGACAGGCCTTACGAGCAGTACTTC
TRBJ1-2 | TRBV6-4 | many | - | CASRVTVLGRGVNYGYTF | TGTGCCAGCAGAGTTACGGTATTGGGCAGGGGCGTTAACTATGGCTACACCTTC
TRBJ2-7 | TRBV7-2 | many | - | CASSEGVRGYEQYF | TGTGCCAGCAGCGAGGGAGTAAGGGGCTACGAGCAGTACTTC
TRBJ2-5 | TRBV27 | many | - | CASSFQGPKTQYF | TGTGCCAGCAGTTTCCAGGGGCCGAAGACCCAGTACTTC
TRBJ2-7 | TRBV30 | many | TRBD2 | CAWSVLLSSGLGSYYEQYF | TGTGCCTGGAGTGTACTATTGAGTAGCGGGTTAGGAAGTTACTACGAGCAGTACTTC
TRBJ1-5 | TRBV12-3/TRBV12-4 | - | - | CASSLLGSFNSNQPQHF | TGTGCCAGCAGTTTACTCGGGAGCTTTAATAGCAATCAGCCCCAGCATTTT
TRBJ2-5 | TRBV9 | many | TRBD2 | CASSVGRLAGVETQYF | TGTGCCAGCAGCGTAGGGCGACTAGCGGGAGTCGAGACCCAGTACTTC
TRBJ2-7 | TRBV28 | many | - | CASSPQGTVRQSGQYF | TGTGCCAGCAGTCCCCAGGGGACTGTTCGACAATCAGGGCAGTACTTC
TRBJ2-7 | TRBV7-9 | many | TRBD2 | CASNLGTRGSSYEQYF | TGTGCCAGCAACTTAGGTACGCGCGGGAGCTCCTACGAGCAGTACTTC
TRBJ2-2 | TRBV6-2/TRBV6-3 | many | - | CASSPRDKNTGELFF | TGTGCCAGCAGTCCACGGGACAAAAACACCGGGGAGCTGTTTTTT
TRBJ2-5 | TRBV7-8 | - | - | CASSLEGIDLKRTKETQYF | TGTGCCAGCAGCTTAGAAGGAATCGACCTCAAACGAACAAAAGAGACCCAGTACTTC
TRBJ2-7 | TRBV7-8 | many | TRBD1 | CASSFDRGLSYEQYF | TGTGCCAGCAGCTTCGACAGGGGGCTCTCCTACGAGCAGTACTTC
TRBJ2-7 | TRBV27 | many | TRBD1 | CASSLIGGAGGYEQYF | TGTGCCAGCAGTTTGATAGGTGGGGCAGGGGGCTACGAGCAGTACTTC
TRBJ2-5 | TRBV19 | many | TRBD2 | CASSIGSGLAEETQYF | TGTGCCAGTAGTATAGGTTCGGGACTAGCAGAAGAGACCCAGTACTTC
TRBJ1-5 | TRBV7-2 | many | TRBD1 | CASSLVRDSYQPQHF | TGTGCCAGCAGCTTAGTGAGGGACAGTTATCAGCCCCAGCATTTT
TRBJ1-3 | TRBV9 | - | - | CASSATGDLNTIYF | TGTGCCAGCAGCGCGACAGGCGACCTAAACACCATATATTTT
TRBJ1-1 | TRBV14 | many | - | CASSQDRTVEAFF | TGTGCCAGCAGCCAAGACAGGACAGTTGAAGCTTTCTTT
TRBJ1-6 | TRBV30 | many | - | CAWGHSSYNSPLHF | TGTGCCTGGGGACACTCCTCCTATAATTCACCCCTCCACTTT
TRBJ1-1 | TRBV6-2/TRBV6-3 | - | - | CASSSGWNTEAFF | TGTGCCAGCAGCTCGGGCTGGAACACTGAAGCTTTCTTT
TRBJ2-4 | TRBV12-3/TRBV12-4 | many | TRBD2 | CASSFGLAGALAKNIQYF | TGTGCCAGCAGTTTTGGGCTAGCGGGAGCGCTAGCCAAAAACATTCAGTACTTC
TRBJ2-2 | TRBV2 | many | - | CASRTGNTGELFF | TGTGCCAGCAGGACAGGGAACACCGGGGAGCTGTTTTTT
TRBJ2-7 | TRBV28 | few | TRBD1 | CASSETAVTGYEQYF | TGTGCCAGCAGCGAGACGGCCGTGACAGGGTACGAGCAGTACTTC
TRBJ1-2 | TRBV3-1 | once | - | CASSQATPNYGYTF | TGTGCCAGCAGCCAAGCAACACCGAACTATGGCTACACCTTC
TRBJ1-1 | TRBV11-2 | many | - | CASSLGGRVNTEAFF | TGTGCCAGCAGCTTAGGGGGGAGGGTCAACACTGAAGCTTTCTTT
TRBJ1-3 | TRBV12-3/TRBV12-4 | many | - | CASSPTGASGNTIYF | TGTGCCAGCAGTCCCACAGGAGCCTCTGGAAACACCATATATTTT
TRBJ2-5 | TRBV20-1 | many | TRBD1 | CSARKGQGAETQYF | TGCAGTGCTAGGAAGGGACAGGGGGCCGAGACCCAGTACTTC
TRBJ2-5 | TRBV6-2/TRBV6-3 | many | TRBD1 | CASSYEDRGRTQYF | TGTGCCAGCAGTTACGAGGACAGGGGACGGACCCAGTACTTC
TRBJ1-2 | TRBV6-1 | - | - | CASSDPPQGGYTF | TGTGCCAGCAGTGACCCCCCTCAGGGTGGCTACACCTTC
TRBJ2-2 | TRBV12-3/TRBV12-4 | many | - | CASSDLDRSPGELFF | TGTGCCAGCAGTGATCTCGACAGGTCCCCCGGGGAGCTGTTTTTT
TRBJ1-2 | TRBV6-5 | many | - | CASSPGTGLPYGYTF | TGTGCCAGCAGCCCCGGGACGGGCCTCCCCTATGGCTACACCTTC
TRBJ1-2 | TRBV28 | many | - | CASSPQATRGYTF | TGTGCCAGCAGTCCACAGGCGACACGGGGCTACACCTTC
TRBJ2-7 | TRBV6-1 | many | - | CASTKGGGIPYEQYF | TGTGCCAGCACAAAAGGAGGCGGGATTCCCTACGAGCAGTACTTC
TRBJ1-5 | TRBV24-1 | many | - | CATSDASGWTHQPQHF | TGTGCCACCAGTGATGCTTCAGGTTGGACGCATCAGCCCCAGCATTTT
TRBJ1-6 | TRBV30 | many | - | CACTDRSRGTLHF | TGTGCCTGCACAGACAGGAGTAGAGGCACCCTCCACTTT
TRBJ2-4 | TRBV12-3/TRBV12-4 | - | - | CASSKLGRNGNIQYF | TGTGCCAGCTCTAAGTTAGGTCGGAATGGGAACATTCAGTACTTC
TRBJ1-2 | TRBV6-2/TRBV6-3 | many | TRBD1 | CASSLSGGAGYTF | TGTGCCAGCAGCCTCTCAGGGGGCGCGGGCTACACCTTC
TRBJ2-7 | TRBV28 | - | TRBD2 | CASSLTSGRTSF | TGTGCCAGCAGTTTGACTAGCGGGAGGACGAGCTTC
TRBJ1-1 | TRBV10-1 | many | - | CASTGLGNTEAFF | TGCGCCAGTACGGGTTTAGGGAACACTGAAGCTTTCTTT
TRBJ1-5 | TRBV28 | many | - | CASSLIGLGNQPQHF | TGTGCCAGCAGTTTAATAGGGCTTGGGAATCAGCCCCAGCATTTT
TRBJ2-7 | TRBV28 | many | - | CASSAWTESSYEQYF | TGTGCCAGCAGTGCCTGGACAGAGAGCTCCTACGAGCAGTACTTC
TRBJ2-7 | TRBV7-8 | many | TRBD1 | CASSLDGTGEYF | TGTGCCAGCAGCTTAGACGGGACAGGGGAGTACTTC
TRBJ2-7 | TRBV30 | many | - | CAWSGRYEQYF | TGTGCCTGGAGTGGGCGATACGAGCAGTACTTC
TRBJ1-1 | TRBV5-1 | many | - | CASSLVQEDTEAFF | TGCGCCAGCAGCTTGGTACAGGAGGACACTGAAGCTTTCTTT
TRBJ2-5 | TRBV10-3 | - | - | CAIRADQETQYF | TGTGCCATCAGAGCGGATCAAGAGACCCAGTACTTC